The TCR beta chain under discussion was sequenced for a study of CD8 T cells in Susac syndrome (dated by TCRdb to about 2019). In terms of the full investigation: The study used repertoire sequencing to test whether antigen drove CD8+ T cell activation and differentiation in Susac syndrome. What the work shows at the level of the full study, not this receptor alone: The study acknowledged that relatively few individuals were included in the TCR sequencing and HLA analysis.

Between the V and J ends, shortened by 4 bases and 10 bases respectively, the junction contains 17 bases. CDR1 and CDR2 are read off the germline V gene as SGHRS and YFSETQ. CDR3 length: 13 amino acids, cysteine to phenylalanine. CDR3 DNA is the only sequence kept; it has 39 bases, read in frame from the first base. This clonotype has a handful of counts. It lacks a known antigen. There are no base qualities to consult, and no much larger clone falls within one base. Peripheral blood CD8+ and CD4+ T cells from healthy donors, Susac syndrome patients and multiple sclerosis patients were profiled by high-throughput TCR beta sequencing. The multiple sclerosis controls were treatment-naive patients whose relapsing-remitting disease, either stable or active, fulfilled the revised McDonald criteria. Bulk CD8+ and CD4+ T cells were purified by magnetic negative isolation, while CD8+ TEMRA cells were enriched using FACS. Blood was drawn into EDTA tubes, processed within 24 hours, and PBMCs were isolated by density gradient centrifugation. PBMCs intended for TCR sequencing were cryopreserved in liquid nitrogen and were subsequently thawed in a 37 degrees C water bath. The sorted or isolated CD4+, CD8+ and CD8+ TEMRA cells reached a purity of at least 90%.

RNA was extracted with the RNeasy kit and roughly 0.5 to 1 ug was reverse transcribed using random hexamers. TCR beta CDR3 regions were amplified with the immunoSEQ multiplex PCR assay covering 54 Vbeta and 13 Jbeta segments. To correct PCR amplification bias, a synthetic template baseline was used for both primer optimization and computational correction. Turning to the authors' computational methods: Only productive sequences were kept, with reads annotated to V, D and J genes according to IMGT and analyzed in immunoSEQ Analyzer. Clonality was computed as one minus Shannon entropy normalized by log2 of the number of productive unique sequences. For each patient and control, public and private clones were evaluated among the 100 most prevalent clones. Clones were defined as Susac-specific when absent from the healthy and MS cohorts, from about 1,100 published viral clones and from other ImmuneACCESS disease sequences. The public reads were reprocessed in TCRdb via fastp at Q25 and MiXCR, keeping in-frame beta chains. Rows are combined by CDR3 protein, so each entry shows the most common genes and DNA. TCRdb, not the authors, supplied the V and J calls. Present in this sample are some 110,000 distinct CDR3 sequences, 85% to 95% of which were seen just once. The ten biggest clones cover 0.093% of the sample.

The specimen sequenced was CD4+ T cells from PBMCs. The chain is made from TRBV5-1 and TRBJ1-2; TRBD1 is perhaps the D gene, given 6 matching bases. The receptor was derived from a human donor with multiple sclerosis. The nucleotide sequence reads TGCGCCAGCAGCCCGTTCGGTGAGGGGGACTACACCTTC. The encoded protein is CASSPFGEGDYTF. With the rest looked up from the reference TRBV5-1 and TRBJ1-2 genes rather than sequenced, the full variable domain is KAGVTQTPRYLIKTRGQQVTLSCSPISGHRSVSWYQQTPGQGLQFLFEYFSETQRNKGNFPGRFSGRQFSNSRSEMNVSTLELGDSALYLCASSPFGEGDYTFGSGTRLTVV.